This is a list of T cell receptor beta chains from one sample in a study of T cell responses to AZD1222 COVID-19 vaccine. Only in-frame clones appear in the TCRdb table, and some are missing; sequencing was by immunoSEQ multiplex PCR. The sample holds some 130,000 clones; around 86% are singletons and the top ten take approximately 20%. The input for sequencing was peripheral blood, taken on day 0 of AZD1222 vaccination. Receptors were obtained from an adult in good health. The CDR3 runs from the conserved cysteine through the conserved F or W. The D gene is left open where the match is weak. Some rows mark clone size as missing; the rest say once, few, many or name a class of expanded clone.

j_gene,d_gene,abundance,v_gene,CDR3nt,CDR3aa
TRBJ2-7,TRBD1,.,TRBV27,TGTGCCAGCAGCGGGACAGTTACTTCTTACGAGCAGTACTTC,CASSGTVTSYEQYF
TRBJ1-2,.,.,TRBV4-3,TGCGCCAGCAGCCAAGATTTCGATACTAACTATGGCTACACCTTC,CASSQDFDTNYGYTF
TRBJ2-6,TRBD2,.,TRBV30,TGTGCCTGGAGTGTGAATCGGCAGGGAGGGTCTGGGGCCAACGTCCTGACTTTC,CAWSVNRQGGSGANVLTF
TRBJ2-7,.,.,TRBV4-3,TGCGCCAGCAGCCAAGATTGGCTTGCGGCCGAGCAGTACTTC,CASSQDWLAAEQYF
TRBJ2-1,.,.,TRBV11-2,TGTGCCAGCAGCTTAGAAGGGACGGACTACAATGAGCAGTTCTTC,CASSLEGTDYNEQFF
TRBJ1-1,.,.,TRBV30,TGTGCCGGTGGGTGGGTAGGCACTGAAGCTTTCTTT,CAGGWVGTEAFF
TRBJ1-1,TRBD1,.,TRBV6-2/TRBV6-3,TGTGCCAGCAGTTACGGGGACAGGTCGAACACTGAAGCTTTCTTT,CASSYGDRSNTEAFF
TRBJ2-2,.,.,TRBV24-1,TGTGCCGCCCAGGGGCTTAGGGGAGACACCGGGGAGCTGTTTTTT,CAAQGLRGDTGELFF
TRBJ1-1,.,.,TRBV3-1/TRBV3-2,TGTGCCAGCAGCCACCTGGGTGGAAACACTGAAGCTTTCTTT,CASSHLGGNTEAFF
TRBJ1-4,.,.,TRBV10-3,TGTGCCTCAGAAGCGGGGTTCTCGCGGGGGGCCCGAGAACTGTTTTTT,CASEAGFSRGARELFF
TRBJ1-2,.,.,TRBV29-1,TGCAGCGTTGACGCAGGGACGCGATATGGCTACACCTTC,CSVDAGTRYGYTF
TRBJ2-5,TRBD1,once,TRBV5-6,TGTGCCAGCAGCCCAAGGGACAGGCCCTCGAGGACCCAGTACTTC,CASSPRDRPSRTQYF
TRBJ2-5,.,.,TRBV7-2,TGTGCCAGCAGCTTAGGAGGAGCCGGAGAGACCCAGTACTTC,CASSLGGAGETQYF
TRBJ2-7,.,.,TRBV21-1,TGTGCCAGCAGCACATCTGAAGAGACAGGGCCCTACGAGCAGTACTTC,CASSTSEETGPYEQYF
TRBJ1-5,.,once,TRBV3-1/TRBV3-2,TGTGCCAGCAGCCAATTACTGAATCAGCCCCAGCATTTT,CASSQLLNQPQHF
TRBJ1-1,.,once,TRBV29-1,TGCAGCGTTGACCCAGGGCTCGAAGCTTTCTTT,CSVDPGLEAFF
TRBJ2-7,TRBD1,few,TRBV5-4,TGTGCCAGCAGTACCGACAGGGCCCCCTGGGAGCAGTACTTC,CASSTDRAPWEQYF
TRBJ1-1,.,.,TRBV15,TGTGCCACCAGCAGAGTTGCGGGCGACACTGAAGCTTTCTTT,CATSRVAGDTEAFF
TRBJ2-7,.,.,TRBV3-1/TRBV3-2,TGTGCCAGCAGCGAATCGTTACGGGGCGAGCAGTACTTC,CASSESLRGEQYF
TRBJ2-5,.,.,TRBV19,TGTGCCAGTAGTCCGAGAGGGACACCAGGAGGAGAGACCCAGTACTTC,CASSPRGTPGGETQYF
TRBJ1-2,TRBD1,.,TRBV30,TGTGCCTGGAGTGTAAGGACAGGGGGACGAAACTATGGCTACACCTTC,CAWSVRTGGRNYGYTF
TRBJ2-7,TRBD2,.,TRBV6-5,TGTGCCAGCAGTTACCGGACGGGGGGATCAGGCTACGAGCAGTACTTC,CASSYRTGGSGYEQYF
TRBJ1-2,.,.,TRBV28,TGTGCCAGCCTAAGGGTGAACTATGGCTACACCTTC,CASLRVNYGYTF
TRBJ1-1,TRBD1,.,TRBV18,TGTGCCAGCTCACCCAGGACAGGGACGAACACTGAAGCTTTCTTT,CASSPRTGTNTEAFF
TRBJ2-7,TRBD1,.,TRBV6-5,TGTGCCAGCAGTCTAACAGGGGGCCCTTACGAGCAGTACTTC,CASSLTGGPYEQYF
TRBJ2-2,TRBD1,.,TRBV18,TGTGCCAGCTCACCGGGACAGGGAACCGGGGAGCTGTTTTTT,CASSPGQGTGELFF
TRBJ1-6,TRBD1,.,TRBV2,TGTGCCAGCAGTCCCAGGGACAGGGACAATTCACCCCTCCACTTT,CASSPRDRDNSPLHF
TRBJ1-4,TRBD1,.,TRBV6-5,TGTGCCAGCAGGTTACAGGGGGCTAATGAAAAACTGTTTTTT,CASRLQGANEKLFF
TRBJ1-4,.,.,TRBV9,TGTGCCAGCAGCCCATCAGAGGGGAAGGAAAAACTGTTTTTT,CASSPSEGKEKLFF
TRBJ2-7,TRBD2,.,TRBV6-2/TRBV6-3,TGTGCCAGCAGTTACTCGCCGGGACTAAATTCCCACGAGCAGTACTTC,CASSYSPGLNSHEQYF
TRBJ2-6,.,.,TRBV28,TGTGCCAGCAGCTCATCCTCTGGGGCCAACGTCCTGACTTTC,CASSSSSGANVLTF
TRBJ2-7,.,.,TRBV5-4,TGTGCCAGCAGCGGGGTGGCACTTTGGGAGCAGTACTTC,CASSGVALWEQYF
TRBJ1-1,.,.,TRBV6-2/TRBV6-3,TGTGCCAGCAGTTACACAAAGAACACTGAAGCTTTCTTT,CASSYTKNTEAFF
TRBJ1-5,.,.,TRBV6-4,TGTGCCAGCAGCTCAGGGGATAGTCAGCCCCAGCATTTT,CASSSGDSQPQHF
TRBJ1-6,.,.,TRBV6-5,TGTGCCAGCAAGGGTGGGAATTCACCCCTCCACTTT,CASKGGNSPLHF
TRBJ1-5,TRBD1,.,TRBV4-3,TGCGCCAGCAGCCAAAGAACAGGGGGCCATCAGCCCCAGCATTTT,CASSQRTGGHQPQHF
TRBJ2-3,TRBD2,.,TRBV5-4,TGTGCCAGCAGCCCCGGGACTGAGCGGGGGCAGTATTTT,CASSPGTERGQYF
TRBJ1-5,TRBD1,.,TRBV4-1,TGCGCCAGCAGCCAAGAATATGGACAGGGTCCTCAGCCCCAGCATTTT,CASSQEYGQGPQPQHF
TRBJ2-1,.,.,TRBV11-2,TGTGCCAGCGCCCTCACCCGCGGGGATGAGCAGTTCTTC,CASALTRGDEQFF
TRBJ2-2,.,few,TRBV10-3,TGTGCCGCGCAGGGTAGTACCGGGGAGCTGTTTTTT,CAAQGSTGELFF
TRBJ1-4,TRBD1,.,TRBV9,TGTGCCAGCAGCGTAGCTTCAGGGGGGTATGAAAAACTGTTTTTT,CASSVASGGYEKLFF
TRBJ1-2,.,.,TRBV15,TGTGCCACCAGCAGAGAGAAGAACCCTCTGAGTGGCTACACCTTC,CATSREKNPLSGYTF
TRBJ2-5,TRBD1,.,TRBV24-1,TGTGCCACCAGTGACTCTCGGACAGGCGTAAAGACCCAGTACTTC,CATSDSRTGVKTQYF
TRBJ1-1,.,.,TRBV27,TGTGCCAGCAGTTCGACTGGATCTGAAGCTTTCTTT,CASSSTGSEAFF
TRBJ2-7,TRBD1,.,TRBV27,TGTGCCAGCAGTTCAACGACAGGGGCCCTCGGGTACGAGCAGTACTTC,CASSSTTGALGYEQYF
TRBJ2-2,.,.,TRBV15,TGTGCCACCAGCGGGACCGGAATAGTTTCGCGCGGGGAGCTGTTTTTT,CATSGTGIVSRGELFF
TRBJ2-1,TRBD2,once,TRBV19,TGTGCCAGTAGTACACTACTAGCGGTCAGGAATGAGCAGTTCTTC,CASSTLLAVRNEQFF
TRBJ1-1,TRBD1,.,TRBV7-9,TGTGCCAGCAGCTTAGCGGGGACAGGAAGGGCACAGGGGGCTTTCTTT,CASSLAGTGRAQGAFF
TRBJ1-2,.,.,TRBV6-5,TGTGCCAGCAGTTACATGGGTCAAGGGGCGAATGGCTACACCTTC,CASSYMGQGANGYTF
TRBJ2-7,TRBD1,.,TRBV6-5,TGTGCCAGCAGACCTCGACAGGGGTCCACCTACGAGCAGTACTTC,CASRPRQGSTYEQYF
TRBJ2-4,TRBD1,once,TRBV4-1,TGCGCCAGCAGTCGCCCCGGGACAGGTTCCTTTCAGTACTTC,CASSRPGTGSFQYF
TRBJ2-2,TRBD1,.,TRBV5-1,TGCGCCAGCAGCTCCAAACCGGGACAGGGGGCCGGCGGGGAGCTGTTTTTT,CASSSKPGQGAGGELFF